Below are 15 T cell receptor beta chains sequenced from a single sample in a study of CD8 T cells in ankylosing spondylitis. TCRdb re-derived calls from the 5' RACE reads in MiXCR, one entry per CDR3 protein. The sample records 150,000 to 200,000 distinct CDR3 sequences, about 17% being singletons. The specimen was blood, either unsorted or a sorted T cell fraction (not recorded which). These receptors were collected from a male donor with ankylosing spondylitis or in good health (not recorded which).

This clonotype was seen at least ten times. CDR3 protein: CSASPRGTGVSPLHF. The CDR3 DNA follows: TGCAGTGCTAGCCCAAGGGGGACAGGGGTGTCACCCCTCCACTTT. The chain links TRBV20-1 to TRBJ1-6, with 10 bases fitting TRBD1. The CDR3 length is 15 residues. V was clipped by 3 bases and J by 10 bases; unmatched bases: 9. Germline loops: CDR1 DFQATT, CDR2 SNEGSKA (reference sequence).

There are many counts of this clonotype. The V call is TRBV5-1, the J call TRBJ1-1, with D possibly TRBD1 on 6 matching bases. The CDR3 consists of 13 residues. V was shortened by 4 bases and J by 4 bases, with 11 bases between the two germline ends. Germline V gene lookup returns CDR1 SGHRS and CDR2 YFSETQ. The CDR3 loop is CASSPPGATEAFF. The CDR3 DNA follows: TGCGCCAGCAGCCCGCCAGGGGCCACTGAAGCTTTCTTT.

This chain joins TRBV12-3 or TRBV12-4 and TRBJ2-3; 9 bases agree with TRBD1. The CDR3 is 15 amino acids. J gave up 4 bases and V 5 bases, and 7 bases lay outside the gene matches. The CDR3 loop reads CASSRTGQGADTQYF. In DNA form, the CDR3 reads TGTGCCAGCAGTAGGACGGGACAGGGCGCAGATACGCAGTATTTT.

This clonotype was detected only a few times. The chain links TRBV30 to TRBJ2-3; no clear D. Trimming left V 3 bases short and J 4 bases short, with 11 bases between. Germline assignment: CDR1 GTSNPN and CDR2 SVGIG (reference sequence). The CDR3 has 13 amino acids. CDR3 residues: CAWSGPSADTQYF. The CDR3 DNA reads as TGTGCCTGGAGCGGTCCCAGCGCAGATACGCAGTATTTT.

This clonotype was counted between two and nine times. The gene calls are TRBV20-1 and TRBJ2-1, with D perhaps TRBD2 (5 bases). V gave up 3 bases and J gave up 2 bases, with 8 bases separating them. CDR1 and CDR2 from the germline V gene are DFQATT and SNEGSKA (reference sequence). The CDR3 length is 13 residues. The CDR3 is CSARERPYNEQFF. Written as DNA, the CDR3 is TGCAGTGCTAGGGAGCGGCCCTACAATGAGCAGTTCTTC.

Many counts were recorded for this clonotype. V usage is TRBV18 and J usage is TRBJ2-3; D ambiguous. Trimming pared 0 bases from V and 2 bases from J, leaving 12 bases between. Germline V CDR1 and CDR2: KGHSH, LQKENI. CDR3 length: 16 residues. The CDR3 DNA reads TGTGCCAGCTCACCACCGGGTAGTTTTACCACAGATACGCAGTATTTT. Translating it yields CASSPPGSFTTDTQYF.

The chain recombines TRBV20-1 with TRBJ2-4; D gene unclear. Germline V gives CDR1 DFQATT, CDR2 SNEGSKA (reference sequence). The CDR3 consists of 15 residues. The V end lost 4 bases, the J end lost 0 bases, and 13 bases lay between the germline ends. The CDR3 DNA reads as TGCAGTGCTAAATTAGAACCCTTAGCCAAAAACATTCAGTACTTC. The encoded protein is CSAKLEPLAKNIQYF.

The chain uses TRBV27 and TRBJ1-4; the D is unclear. CDR3 length equals 13 residues. V was clipped by 6 bases and J by 8 bases, with 13 bases between them. Germline V lookup: CDR1 MNHEY, CDR2 SMNVEV (reference sequence). The CDR3 DNA reads TGTGCCAGCAGCCCCAGGTTGCCGGAAAAACTGTTTTTT. As protein: CASSPRLPEKLFF.

This chain links TRBV28 with TRBJ2-5; D is ambiguous. This CDR3 has 15 residues. V was cut by 7 bases and J by 2 bases, with 17 bases left in between. CDR1 MDHEN and CDR2 SYDVKM come from the germline V gene. Here the CDR3 DNA reads TGTGCCAGCACCAAGGTAGAGGCTCTTCAAGAGACCCAGTACTTC. Translation: CASTKVEALQETQYF.

On this clonotype: A much larger clone differs by one base, so this may be a read error. The chain couples TRBV27 to TRBJ1-2, with 8 positions matching TRBD1. Germline CDR1 is MNHEY and CDR2 is SMNVEV (reference sequence). The CDR3 contains 14 residues. Here the CDR3 DNA reads TGTGCCAGCAGTTGGGGACAGGCAGACTATGCCTACACCTTC. Translation gives CASSWGQADYAYTF.

This clonotype was detected ten times or more. The rearrangement joins TRBV20-1 to TRBJ1-6; possible D gene TRBD1, 5 bases. CDR1 and CDR2 (germline): DFQATT, SNEGSKA (reference sequence). The CDR3 extends over 14 amino acids. V shed 6 bases and J shed 10 bases, with 19 bases lying between them. The CDR3 loop is CSANLGQGTSPLHF. CDR3 sequence (DNA): TGCAGTGCCAACTTGGGGCAGGGAACGTCACCCCTCCACTTT.

This clonotype was recorded at least ten times. This CDR3 is CSAPIFENSGREGNIQYF. The CDR3 DNA reads TGCAGTGCTCCCATCTTTGAAAATAGCGGGAGGGAGGGTAACATTCAGTACTTC. This chain uses TRBV20-1 with TRBJ2-4, with 11 bases aligning to TRBD2. The CDR3 spans 18 residues. Germline V gene lookup returns CDR1 DFQATT and CDR2 SNEGSKA (reference sequence). V shed 5 bases, J shed 7 bases, and the junction held 19 bases outside the gene matches.

This clonotype showed up many times. V usage is TRBV20-1 and J usage is TRBJ2-1; TRBD2 aligns across 12 bases. The CDR3 loop spans 15 amino acids. V shed 0 bases and J 11 bases; nucleotides not matched to a gene: 8. The germline V gene encodes CDR1 DFQATT and CDR2 SNEGSKA (reference sequence). The CDR3 DNA is TGCAGTGCTAGAGATCTGACTAGCGGGAGAGGTCAGCAGTTCTTC. It encodes CSARDLTSGRGQQFF.

The chain couples TRBV6-1 to TRBJ2-2, with D perhaps matching TRBD1 (5 bases). The CDR3 contains 13 residues. The V end lost 11 bases, the J end lost 3 bases, and 13 bases lay between the germline ends. In germline, CDR1 is MNHNS, CDR2 SASEGT. The DNA of the CDR3 is TGTGCCTCCAGGGCAGGGTACACCGGGGAGCTGTTTTTT. This gives the protein CASRAGYTGELFF.

There are a few counts of this clonotype. The chain uses TRBV18 and TRBJ2-1, with 10 bases identical to TRBD1. The CDR3 has 15 residues. Per the germline V gene, CDR1 is KGHSH and CDR2 is LQKENI. With V trimmed by 0 bases and J by 6 bases, 2 bases remained unmatched. The CDR3 sequence: CASSPPGTGANEQFF. DNA for the CDR3: TGTGCCAGCTCACCACCGGGGACAGGGGCCAATGAGCAGTTCTTC.